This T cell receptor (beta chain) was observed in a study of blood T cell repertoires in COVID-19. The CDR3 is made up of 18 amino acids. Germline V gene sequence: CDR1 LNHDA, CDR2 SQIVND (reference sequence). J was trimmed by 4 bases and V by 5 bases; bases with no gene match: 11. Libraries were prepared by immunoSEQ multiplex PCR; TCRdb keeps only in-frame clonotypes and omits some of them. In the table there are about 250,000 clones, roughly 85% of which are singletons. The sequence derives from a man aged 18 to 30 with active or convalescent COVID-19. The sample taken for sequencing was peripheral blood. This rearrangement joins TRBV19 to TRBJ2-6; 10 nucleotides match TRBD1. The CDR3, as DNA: TGTGCCAGTAGTCTGGCTGGGACAGGGGCATCAGGGGCCAACGTCCTGACTTTC. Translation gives CASSLAGTGASGANVLTF.